This T cell receptor (beta chain) was observed in a study of blood T cell repertoires in COVID-19. The wider study: Whether acute or convalescent, the COVID-19 samples came from the United States, Italy and Spain. Sources were T cells, B-cell-depleted T cells, or PBMCs; the material itself was cDNA or gDNA.

In the source study's methods: Estimated nucleated cell counts came from reference gene primer amplification. Libraries were prepared by immunoSEQ multiplex PCR; TCRdb keeps only in-frame clonotypes and omits some of them. From that table come the V and J calls and clone size; the DNA was used to work out D and trimming. The sample has under 100,000 clones, approximately 80% seen once. From germline, CDR1 is SGHRS and CDR2 YFSETQ. The CDR3 runs 14 residues. V lost 4 bases and J 4 bases, leaving 11 bases between the germline ends. The chain has TRBV5-1 and TRBJ1-4; unclear D gene. The source of this sequence is a man older than 75 with active or convalescent COVID-19. Sequenced sample: peripheral blood. As DNA, the CDR3 is TGCGCCAGCAGCGCGGGGTACGGTAATGAAAAACTGTTTTTT. Encoded protein: CASSAGYGNEKLFF.